The 3 T cell receptor beta chains presented below share a single source sample, sequenced in a study of OX40 agonist ivuxolimab in advanced cancers. Sequenced by immunoSEQ multiplex PCR; TCRdb stores in-frame clones only, minus some. Altogether 52,000 or so clones are present, 84% being singletons, with the ten largest covering 0.6% to 0.8%. The material was CD4+ or CD8+ T cells sorted from blood, obtained in a trial of the OX40 agonist ivuxolimab. These receptors came from an adult with an advanced solid tumor such as melanoma, head and neck, liver or kidney cancer.

V gene TRBV10-3 combines with J gene TRBJ1-3; no reliable D call. V was cut by 8 bases and J by 0 bases, with 20 bases left in between. This CDR3 region has 17 residues. Germline V gives CDR1 ENHRY, CDR2 SYGVKD. The CDR3: CAISGLDLASSGNTIYF. The CDR3 DNA reads TGTGCCATCTCGGGATTGGACCTCGCGAGCTCTGGAAACACCATATATTTT.

On this clone: Other DNA sequences of this sample code for an identical CDR3. V usage is TRBV5-1 and J usage is TRBJ1-5; a weak D match, TRBD1 (6 bases). Trimming took 0 bases from V and 6 from J, leaving 10 bases between them. This CDR3 is 14 amino acids long. Germline values: CDR1 SGHRS, CDR2 YFSETQ. The CDR3 bases are TGCGCCAGCAGCTTGGATGGGGGCCTTCAGCCCCAGCATTTT. This encodes CASSLDGGLQPQHF.

The chain employs TRBV4-2 and TRBJ1-6, with D hard to call. V gave up 5 bases and J gave up 6 bases, with 14 bases separating them. The CDR3 is made up of 15 amino acids. Germline loops: CDR1 LGHNA, CDR2 YNFKEQ. CDR3 region: CASSSLGQTNSPLHF. The CDR3 nucleotides are TGTGCCAGCAGCTCGTTAGGTCAGACTAATTCACCCCTCCACTTT.